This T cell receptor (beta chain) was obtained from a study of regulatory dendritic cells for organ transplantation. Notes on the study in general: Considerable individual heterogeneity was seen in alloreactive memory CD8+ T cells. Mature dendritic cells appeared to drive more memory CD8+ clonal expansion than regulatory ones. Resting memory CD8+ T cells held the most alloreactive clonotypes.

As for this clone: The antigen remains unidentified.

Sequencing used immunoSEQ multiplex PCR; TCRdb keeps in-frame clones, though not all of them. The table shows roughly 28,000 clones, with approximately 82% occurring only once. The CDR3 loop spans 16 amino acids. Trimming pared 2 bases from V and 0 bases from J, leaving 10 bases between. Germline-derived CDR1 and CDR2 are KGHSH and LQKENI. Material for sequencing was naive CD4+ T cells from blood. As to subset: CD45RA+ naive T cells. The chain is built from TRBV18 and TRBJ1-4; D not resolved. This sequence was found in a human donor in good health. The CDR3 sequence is CASSPFSGATNEKLFF. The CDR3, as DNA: TGTGCCAGCTCACCATTTTCCGGGGCAACTAATGAAAAACTGTTTTTT.